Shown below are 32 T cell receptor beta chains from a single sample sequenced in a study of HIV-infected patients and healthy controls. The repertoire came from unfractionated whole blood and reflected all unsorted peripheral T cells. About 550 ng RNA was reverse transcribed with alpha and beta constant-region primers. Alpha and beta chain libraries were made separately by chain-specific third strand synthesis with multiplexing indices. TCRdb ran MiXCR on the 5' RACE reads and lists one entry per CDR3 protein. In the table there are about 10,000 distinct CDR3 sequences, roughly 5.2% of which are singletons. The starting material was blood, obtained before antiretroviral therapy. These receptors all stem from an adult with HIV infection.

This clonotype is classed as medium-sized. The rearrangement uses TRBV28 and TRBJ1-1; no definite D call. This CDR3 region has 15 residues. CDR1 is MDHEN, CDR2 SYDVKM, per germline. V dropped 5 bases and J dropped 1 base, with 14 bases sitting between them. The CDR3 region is CASSGDVHPNTEAFF. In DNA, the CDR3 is TGTGCCAGCAGTGGAGATGTCCACCCGAACACTGAAGCTTTCTTT.

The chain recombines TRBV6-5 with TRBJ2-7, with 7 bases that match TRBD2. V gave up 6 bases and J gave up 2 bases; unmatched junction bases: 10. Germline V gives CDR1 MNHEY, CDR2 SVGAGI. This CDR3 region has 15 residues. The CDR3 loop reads CASRPGGGDPYEQYF. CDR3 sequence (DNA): TGTGCCAGCAGGCCGGGAGGCGGGGATCCCTACGAGCAGTACTTC.

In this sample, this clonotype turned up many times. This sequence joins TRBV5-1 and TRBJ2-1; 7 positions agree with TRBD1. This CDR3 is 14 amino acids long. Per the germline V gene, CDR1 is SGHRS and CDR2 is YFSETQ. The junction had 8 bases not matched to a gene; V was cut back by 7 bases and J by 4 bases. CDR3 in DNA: TGCGCCAGCTGCATTCCGGGACAGTACAATGAGCAGTTCTTC. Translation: CASCIPGQYNEQFF.

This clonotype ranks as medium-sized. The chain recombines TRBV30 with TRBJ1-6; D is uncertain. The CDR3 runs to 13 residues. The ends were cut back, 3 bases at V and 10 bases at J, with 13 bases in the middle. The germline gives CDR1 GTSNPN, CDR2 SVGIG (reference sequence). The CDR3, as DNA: TGTGCCTGGAGCATAAACTTGGTATCACCCCTCCACTTT. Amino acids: CAWSINLVSPLHF.

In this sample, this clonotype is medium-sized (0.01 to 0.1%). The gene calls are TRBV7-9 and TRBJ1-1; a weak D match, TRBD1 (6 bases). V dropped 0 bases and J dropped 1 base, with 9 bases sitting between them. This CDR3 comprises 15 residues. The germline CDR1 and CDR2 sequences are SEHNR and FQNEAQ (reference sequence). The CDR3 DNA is TGTGCCAGCAGCTTAGCGGAGACAGGGAACACTGAAGCTTTCTTT. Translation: CASSLAETGNTEAFF.

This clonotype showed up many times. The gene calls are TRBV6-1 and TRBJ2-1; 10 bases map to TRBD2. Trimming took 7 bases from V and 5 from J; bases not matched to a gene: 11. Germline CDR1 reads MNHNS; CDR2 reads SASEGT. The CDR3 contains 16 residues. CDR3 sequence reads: CASTRELAGTDNEQFF. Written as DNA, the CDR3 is TGTGCCAGCACCAGAGAACTAGCGGGAACAGACAATGAGCAGTTCTTC.

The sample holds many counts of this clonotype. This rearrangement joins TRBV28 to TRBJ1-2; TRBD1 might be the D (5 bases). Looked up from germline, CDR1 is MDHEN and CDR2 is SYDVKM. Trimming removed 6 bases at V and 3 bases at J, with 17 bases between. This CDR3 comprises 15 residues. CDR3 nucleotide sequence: TGTGCCAGCAGGGGTGGGGGAACGGATTACTATGGCTACACCTTC. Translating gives CASRGGGTDYYGYTF.

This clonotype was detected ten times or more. DNA for the CDR3: TGTGCCAGCAGCCAAGAGGGGGATAGTGGTGAAAAACTGTTTTTT. Translating it yields CASSQEGDSGEKLFF. The chain joins TRBV4-2 to TRBJ1-4, with a weak D call TRBD1 (5 bases). CDR3 length equals 15 residues. Per the germline V gene, CDR1 is LGHNA and CDR2 is YNFKEQ. V lost 0 bases to trimming and J lost 7 bases, with 12 bases between them.

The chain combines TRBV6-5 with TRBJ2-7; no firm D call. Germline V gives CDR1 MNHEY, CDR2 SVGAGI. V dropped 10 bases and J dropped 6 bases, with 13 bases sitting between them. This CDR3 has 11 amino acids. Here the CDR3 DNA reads TGTGCCACCACGGCCTTGGGCGAGCAGTACTTC. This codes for CATTALGEQYF.

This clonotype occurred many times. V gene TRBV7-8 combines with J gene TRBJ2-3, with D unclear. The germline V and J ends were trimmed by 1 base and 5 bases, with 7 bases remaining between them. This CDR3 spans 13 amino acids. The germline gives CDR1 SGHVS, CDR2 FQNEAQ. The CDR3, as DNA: TGTGCCAGCAGCTTAGATCCGGGAGATACGCAGTATTTT. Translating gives CASSLDPGDTQYF.

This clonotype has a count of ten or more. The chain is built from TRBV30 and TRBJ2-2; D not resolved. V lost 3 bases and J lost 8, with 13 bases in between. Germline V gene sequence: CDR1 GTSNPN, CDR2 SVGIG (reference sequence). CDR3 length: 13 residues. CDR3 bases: TGTGCCTGGAGCATCGCCCTGGCGGGGGAGCTGTTTTTT. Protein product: CAWSIALAGELFF.

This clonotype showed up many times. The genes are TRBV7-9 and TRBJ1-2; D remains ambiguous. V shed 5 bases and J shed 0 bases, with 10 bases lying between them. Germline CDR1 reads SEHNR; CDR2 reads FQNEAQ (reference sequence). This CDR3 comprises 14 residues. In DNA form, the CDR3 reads TGTGCCAGCAGCCCCGCCGACACTAACTATGGCTACACCTTC. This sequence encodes CASSPADTNYGYTF.

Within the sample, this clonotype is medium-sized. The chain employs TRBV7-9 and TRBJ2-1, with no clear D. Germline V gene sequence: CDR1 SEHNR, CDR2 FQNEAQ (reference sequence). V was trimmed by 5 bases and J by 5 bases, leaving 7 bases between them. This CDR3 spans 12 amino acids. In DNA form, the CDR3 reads TGTGCCAGCAGCAGCACGGACAATGAGCAGTTCTTC. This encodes CASSSTDNEQFF.

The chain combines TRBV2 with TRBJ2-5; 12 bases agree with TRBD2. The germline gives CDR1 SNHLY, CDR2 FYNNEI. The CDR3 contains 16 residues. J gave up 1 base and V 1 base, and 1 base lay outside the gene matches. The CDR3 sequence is CASSEGTSGIQETQYF. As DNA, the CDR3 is TGTGCCAGCAGTGAAGGGACTAGCGGGATCCAAGAGACCCAGTACTTC.

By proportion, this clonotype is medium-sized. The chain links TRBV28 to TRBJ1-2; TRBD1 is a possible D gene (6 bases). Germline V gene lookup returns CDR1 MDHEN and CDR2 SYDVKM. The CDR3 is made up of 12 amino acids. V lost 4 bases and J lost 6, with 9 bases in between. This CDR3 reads CASSSYRDGYTF. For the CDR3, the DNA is TGTGCCAGCAGTTCCTACAGGGATGGCTACACCTTC.

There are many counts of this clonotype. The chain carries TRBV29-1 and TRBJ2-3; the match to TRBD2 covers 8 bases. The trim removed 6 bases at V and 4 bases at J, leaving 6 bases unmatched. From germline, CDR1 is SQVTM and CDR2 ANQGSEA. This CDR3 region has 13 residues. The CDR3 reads CSVLAGQADTQYF. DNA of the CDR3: TGCAGCGTCTTAGCGGGGCAGGCAGATACGCAGTATTTT.

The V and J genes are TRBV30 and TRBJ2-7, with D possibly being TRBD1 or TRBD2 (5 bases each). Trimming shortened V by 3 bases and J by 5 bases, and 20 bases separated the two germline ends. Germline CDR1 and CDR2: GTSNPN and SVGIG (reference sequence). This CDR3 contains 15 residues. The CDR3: CAWRLGRARGHEQYF. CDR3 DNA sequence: TGTGCCTGGAGGCTAGGCAGGGCCCGGGGCCACGAGCAGTACTTC.

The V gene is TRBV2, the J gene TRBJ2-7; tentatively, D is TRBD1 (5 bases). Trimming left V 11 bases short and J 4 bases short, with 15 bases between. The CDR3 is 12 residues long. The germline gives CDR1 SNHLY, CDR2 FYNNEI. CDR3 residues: CASSEAGYEQYF. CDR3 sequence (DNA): TGTGCCTCGAGTGAGGCAGGGTACGAGCAGTACTTC.

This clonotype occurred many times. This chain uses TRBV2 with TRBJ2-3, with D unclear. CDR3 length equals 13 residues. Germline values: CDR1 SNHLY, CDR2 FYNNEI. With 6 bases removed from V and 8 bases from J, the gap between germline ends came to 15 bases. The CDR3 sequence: CASSPTLSSTQYF. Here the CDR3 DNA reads TGTGCCAGCAGCCCTACTTTAAGTTCTACGCAGTATTTT.

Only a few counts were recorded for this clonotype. The CDR3 sequence: CASSLDPSVEYEQYF. The CDR3 DNA sequence: TGTGCCAGCAGCTTAGACCCAAGCGTAGAATACGAGCAGTACTTC. V and J are TRBV11-2 and TRBJ2-7, with no clear D. Trimming took 0 bases from V and 4 from J, leaving 13 bases between them. This CDR3 is 15 amino acids long. Germline V lookup: CDR1 SGHAT, CDR2 FQNNGV.

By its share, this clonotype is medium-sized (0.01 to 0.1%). The CDR3 sequence: CSARITRQGIRDEQFF. As DNA, the CDR3 is TGCAGTGCTAGAATTACCCGACAGGGGATACGGGATGAGCAGTTCTTC. This chain links TRBV20-1 with TRBJ2-1; 8 nucleotides align to TRBD1. This CDR3 is 16 amino acids long. Germline-derived CDR1 and CDR2 are DFQATT and SNEGSKA (reference sequence). Unmatched junction bases numbered 14, after V lost 2 bases and J lost 8 bases.

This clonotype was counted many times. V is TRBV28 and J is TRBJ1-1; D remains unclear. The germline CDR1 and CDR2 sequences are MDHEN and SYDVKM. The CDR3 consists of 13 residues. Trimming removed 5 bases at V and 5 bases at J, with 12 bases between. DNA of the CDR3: TGTGCCAGCAGTCCCTCCCAGAGGACTGAAGCTTTCTTT. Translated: CASSPSQRTEAFF.

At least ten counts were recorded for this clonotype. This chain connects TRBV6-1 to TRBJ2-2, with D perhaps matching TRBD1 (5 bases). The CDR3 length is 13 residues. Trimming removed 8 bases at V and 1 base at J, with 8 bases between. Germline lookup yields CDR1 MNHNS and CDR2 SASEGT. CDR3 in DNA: TGTGCCAGCGATCAGGGGAACACCGGGGAGCTGTTTTTT. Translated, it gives CASDQGNTGELFF.

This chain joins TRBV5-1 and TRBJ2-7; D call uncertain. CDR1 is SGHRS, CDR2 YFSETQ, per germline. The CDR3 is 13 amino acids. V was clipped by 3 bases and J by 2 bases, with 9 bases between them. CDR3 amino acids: CASSWASAYEQYF. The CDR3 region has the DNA TGCGCCAGCAGCTGGGCCTCAGCCTACGAGCAGTACTTC.

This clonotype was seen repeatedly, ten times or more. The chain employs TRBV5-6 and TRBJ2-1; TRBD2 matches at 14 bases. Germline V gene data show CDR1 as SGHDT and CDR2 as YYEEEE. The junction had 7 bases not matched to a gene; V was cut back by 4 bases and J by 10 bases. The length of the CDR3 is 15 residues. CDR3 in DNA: TGTGCCAGCAGCCCCTGGACTAGCGGGGGGCCGGAGCAGTTCTTC. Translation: CASSPWTSGGPEQFF. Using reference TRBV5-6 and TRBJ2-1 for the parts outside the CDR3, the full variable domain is DAGVTQSPTHLIKTRGQQVTLRCSPKSGHDTVSWYQQALGQGPQFIFQYYEEEERQRGNFPDRFSGHQFPNYSSELNVNALLLGDSALYLCASSPWTSGGPEQFFGPGTRLTVL.

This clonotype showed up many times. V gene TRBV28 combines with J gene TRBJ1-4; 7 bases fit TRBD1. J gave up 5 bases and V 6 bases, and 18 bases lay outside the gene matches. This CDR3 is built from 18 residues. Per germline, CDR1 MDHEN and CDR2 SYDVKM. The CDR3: CASSRDRRQPRPNEKLFF. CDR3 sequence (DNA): TGTGCCAGCAGCCGGGACAGACGACAGCCTCGGCCAAATGAAAAACTGTTTTTT.

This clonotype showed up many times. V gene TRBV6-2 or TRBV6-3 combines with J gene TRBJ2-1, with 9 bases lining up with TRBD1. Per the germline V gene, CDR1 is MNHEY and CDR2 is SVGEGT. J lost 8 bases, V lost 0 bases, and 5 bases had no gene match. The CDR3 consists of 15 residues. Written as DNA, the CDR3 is TGTGCCAGCAGTTACTCTACAGGGGGCTGGTATGAGCAGTTCTTC. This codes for CASSYSTGGWYEQFF.

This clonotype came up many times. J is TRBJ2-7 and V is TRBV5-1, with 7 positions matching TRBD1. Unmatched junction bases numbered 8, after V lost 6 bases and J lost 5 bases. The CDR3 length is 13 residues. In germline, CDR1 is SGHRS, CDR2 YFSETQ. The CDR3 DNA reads TGCGCCAGCAAGGACCTGACAGGGAACGAGCAGTACTTC. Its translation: CASKDLTGNEQYF.

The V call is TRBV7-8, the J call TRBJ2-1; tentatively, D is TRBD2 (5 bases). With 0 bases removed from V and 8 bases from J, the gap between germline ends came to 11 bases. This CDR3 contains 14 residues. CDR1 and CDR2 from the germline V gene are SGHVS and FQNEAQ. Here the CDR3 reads CASSLAVGKDEQFF. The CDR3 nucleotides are TGTGCCAGCAGCTTAGCTGTCGGGAAAGATGAGCAGTTCTTC.

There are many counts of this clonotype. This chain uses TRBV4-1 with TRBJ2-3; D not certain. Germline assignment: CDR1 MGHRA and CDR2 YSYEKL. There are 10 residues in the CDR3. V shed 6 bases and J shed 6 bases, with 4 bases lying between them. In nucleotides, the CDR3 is TGCGCCAGCAGGGGGGATACGCAGTATTTT. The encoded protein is CASRGDTQYF.

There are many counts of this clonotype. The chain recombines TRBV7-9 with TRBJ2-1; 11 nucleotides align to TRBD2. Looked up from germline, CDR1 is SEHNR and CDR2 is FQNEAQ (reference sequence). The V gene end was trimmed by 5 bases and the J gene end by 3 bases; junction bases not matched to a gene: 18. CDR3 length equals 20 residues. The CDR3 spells CASSASSGPGTSGLYNEQFF. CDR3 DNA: TGTGCCAGCAGCGCCTCATCGGGGCCCGGGACTAGCGGACTCTACAATGAGCAGTTCTTC.

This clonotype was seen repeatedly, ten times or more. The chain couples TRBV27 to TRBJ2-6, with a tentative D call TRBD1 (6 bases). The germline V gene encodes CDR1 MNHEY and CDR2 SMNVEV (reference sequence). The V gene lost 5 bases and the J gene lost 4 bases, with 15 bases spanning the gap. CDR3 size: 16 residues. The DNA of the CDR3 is TGTGCCAGCAGTAGCAGGGGAGTATCCGGGGCCAACGTCCTGACTTTC. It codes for CASSSRGVSGANVLTF.